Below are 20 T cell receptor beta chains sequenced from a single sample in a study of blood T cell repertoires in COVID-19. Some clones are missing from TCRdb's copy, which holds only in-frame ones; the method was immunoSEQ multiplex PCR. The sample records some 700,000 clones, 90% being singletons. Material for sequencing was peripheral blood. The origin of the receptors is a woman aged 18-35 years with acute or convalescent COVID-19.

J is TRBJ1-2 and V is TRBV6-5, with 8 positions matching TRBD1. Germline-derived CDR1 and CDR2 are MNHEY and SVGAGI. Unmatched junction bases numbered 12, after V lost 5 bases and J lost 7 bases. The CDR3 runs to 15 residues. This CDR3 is CASSLTGGTMSGYTF. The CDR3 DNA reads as TGTGCCAGCAGTCTTACAGGGGGTACTATGAGTGGCTACACCTTC.

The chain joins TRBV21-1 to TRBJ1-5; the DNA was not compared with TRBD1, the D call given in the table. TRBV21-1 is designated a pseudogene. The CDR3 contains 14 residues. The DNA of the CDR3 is TGTGCCAGCAGTACGGGGACAGAAGATCAGCCCCAGCATTTT. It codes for CASSTGTEDQPQHF.

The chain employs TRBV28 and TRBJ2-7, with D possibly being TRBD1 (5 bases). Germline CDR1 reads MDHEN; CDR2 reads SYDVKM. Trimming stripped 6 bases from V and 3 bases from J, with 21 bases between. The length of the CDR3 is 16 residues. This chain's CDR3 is CASRATGFRAYYEQYF. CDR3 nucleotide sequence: TGTGCCAGCAGAGCTACAGGATTTAGGGCCTACTACGAGCAGTACTTC.

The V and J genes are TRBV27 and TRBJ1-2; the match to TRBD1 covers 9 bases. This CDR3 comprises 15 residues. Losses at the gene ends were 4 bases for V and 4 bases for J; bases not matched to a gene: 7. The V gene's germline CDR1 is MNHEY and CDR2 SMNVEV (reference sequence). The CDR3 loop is CASSSTGTGTYGYTF. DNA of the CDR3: TGTGCCAGCAGTTCAACCGGGACAGGGACCTATGGCTACACCTTC.

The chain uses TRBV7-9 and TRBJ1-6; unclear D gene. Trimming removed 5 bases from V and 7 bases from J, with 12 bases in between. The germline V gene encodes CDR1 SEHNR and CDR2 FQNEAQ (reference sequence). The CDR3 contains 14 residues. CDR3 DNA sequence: TGTGCCAGCAGCGCGAGGGTTCAGAATTCACCCCTCCACTTT. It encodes CASSARVQNSPLHF. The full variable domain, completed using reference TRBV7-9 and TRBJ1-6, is DTGVSQNPRHKITKRGQNVTFRCDPISEHNRLYWYRQTLGQGPEFLTYFQNEAQLEKSRLLSDRFSAERPKGSFSTLEIQRTEQGDSAMYLCASSARVQNSPLHFGNGTRLTVT.

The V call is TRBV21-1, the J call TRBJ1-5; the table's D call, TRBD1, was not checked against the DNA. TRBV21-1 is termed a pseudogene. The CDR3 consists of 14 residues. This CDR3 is CASGGTGPNQPQHF. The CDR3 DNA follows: TGTGCCAGCGGAGGGACAGGGCCCAATCAGCCCCAGCATTTT.

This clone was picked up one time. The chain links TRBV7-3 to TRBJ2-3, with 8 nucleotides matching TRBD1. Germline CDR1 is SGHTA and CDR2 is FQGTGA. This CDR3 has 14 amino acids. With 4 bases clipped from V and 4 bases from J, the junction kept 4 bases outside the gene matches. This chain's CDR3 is CASSSGQGPDTQYF. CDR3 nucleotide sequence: TGTGCCAGCAGCTCCGGACAGGGCCCAGATACGCAGTATTTT.

The CDR3 region has the DNA TGCAGTGCTAGTACTTCAGGGAGGGTTTTGAACACTGAAGCTTTCTTT. Protein product: CSASTSGRVLNTEAFF. This chain joins TRBV20-1 and TRBJ1-1; weak D call: TRBD1 (5 bases). V lost 3 bases, J lost 0 bases, and 17 bases lay in between. This CDR3 contains 16 residues. Germline values: CDR1 DFQATT, CDR2 SNEGSKA (reference sequence).

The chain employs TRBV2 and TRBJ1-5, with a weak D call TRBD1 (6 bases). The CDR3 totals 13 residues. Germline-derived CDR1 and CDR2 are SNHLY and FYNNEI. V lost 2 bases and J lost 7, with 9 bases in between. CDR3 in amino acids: CASSENREQPQHF. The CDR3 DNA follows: TGTGCCAGCAGTGAAAACAGGGAACAGCCCCAGCATTTT. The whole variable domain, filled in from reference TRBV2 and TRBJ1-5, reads EPEVTQTPSHQVTQMGQEVILRCVPISNHLYFYWYRQILGQKVEFLVSFYNNEISEKSEIFDDQFSVERPDGSNFTLKIRSTKLEDSAMYFCASSENREQPQHFGDGTRLSIL.

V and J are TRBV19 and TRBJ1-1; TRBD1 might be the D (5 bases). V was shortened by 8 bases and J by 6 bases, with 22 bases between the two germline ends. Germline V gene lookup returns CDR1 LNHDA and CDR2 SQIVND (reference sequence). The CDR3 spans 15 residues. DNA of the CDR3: TGTGCCAGTCATCATCTTTCGGGGCGCGGGGCTGAAGCTTTCTTT. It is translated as CASHHLSGRGAEAFF.

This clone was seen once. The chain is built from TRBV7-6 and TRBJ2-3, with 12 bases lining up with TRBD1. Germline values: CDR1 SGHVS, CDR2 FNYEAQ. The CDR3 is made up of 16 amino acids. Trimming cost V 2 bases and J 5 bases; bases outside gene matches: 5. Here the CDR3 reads CASSLPGQGAGDTQYF. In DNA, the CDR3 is TGTGCCAGCAGCTTACCGGGACAGGGGGCTGGAGATACGCAGTATTTT. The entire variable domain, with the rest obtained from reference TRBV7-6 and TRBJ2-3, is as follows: GAGVSQSPRYKVTKRGQDVALRCDPISGHVSLYWYRQALGQGPEFLTYFNYEAQQDKSGLPNDRFSAERPEGSISTLTIQRTEQRDSAMYRCASSLPGQGAGDTQYFGPGTRLTVL.

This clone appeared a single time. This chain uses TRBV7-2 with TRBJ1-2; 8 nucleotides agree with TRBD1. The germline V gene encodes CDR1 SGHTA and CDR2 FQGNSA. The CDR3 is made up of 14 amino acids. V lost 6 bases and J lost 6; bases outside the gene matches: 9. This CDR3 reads CASRNRQGTHGYTF. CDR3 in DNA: TGTGCCAGCAGAAATCGACAGGGGACCCATGGCTACACCTTC.

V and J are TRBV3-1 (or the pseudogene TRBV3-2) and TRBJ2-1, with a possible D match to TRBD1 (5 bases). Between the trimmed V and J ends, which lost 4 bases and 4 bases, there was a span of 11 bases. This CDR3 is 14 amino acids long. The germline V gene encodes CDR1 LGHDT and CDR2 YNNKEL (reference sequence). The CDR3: CASSRGQAYNEQFF. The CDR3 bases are TGTGCCAGCAGCCGAGGACAAGCGTACAATGAGCAGTTCTTC.

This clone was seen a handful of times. CDR3 sequence: CASSLNRASGNTIYF. CDR3 bases: TGTGCCAGCAGCTTGAACAGAGCCTCTGGAAACACCATATATTTT. The V call is TRBV5-4, the J call TRBJ1-3, with unresolved D. V dropped 1 base and J dropped 0 bases, with 8 bases sitting between them. The V gene's germline CDR1 is SGHNT and CDR2 YYREEE (reference sequence). The CDR3 consists of 15 residues.

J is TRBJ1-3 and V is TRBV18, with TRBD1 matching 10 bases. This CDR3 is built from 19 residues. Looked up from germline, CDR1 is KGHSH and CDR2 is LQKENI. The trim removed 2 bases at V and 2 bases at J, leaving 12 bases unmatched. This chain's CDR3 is CASSPWDRGKDWTGNTIYF. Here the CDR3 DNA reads TGTGCCAGCTCACCATGGGACAGGGGAAAAGATTGGACTGGAAACACCATATATTTT.

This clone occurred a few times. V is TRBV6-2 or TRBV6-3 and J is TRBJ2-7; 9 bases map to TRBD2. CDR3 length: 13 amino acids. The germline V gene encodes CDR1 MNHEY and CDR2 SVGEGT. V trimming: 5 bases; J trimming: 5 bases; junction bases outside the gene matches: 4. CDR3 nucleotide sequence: TGTGCCAGCAGTCGCGGGGGGGCAGACGAGCAGTACTTC. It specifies CASSRGGADEQYF.

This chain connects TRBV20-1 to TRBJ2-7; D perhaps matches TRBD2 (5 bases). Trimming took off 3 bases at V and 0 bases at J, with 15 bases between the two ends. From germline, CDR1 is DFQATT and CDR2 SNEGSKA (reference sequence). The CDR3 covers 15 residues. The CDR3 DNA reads TGCAGTGCTAGTGAGGGCCTAATGCTCTCCTACGAGCAGTACTTC. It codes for CSASEGLMLSYEQYF.

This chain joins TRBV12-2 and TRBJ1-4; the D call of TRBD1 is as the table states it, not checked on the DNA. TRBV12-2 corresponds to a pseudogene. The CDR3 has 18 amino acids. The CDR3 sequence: CASRLRYRGEPANEKLFF. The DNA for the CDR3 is TGTGCAAGTCGCTTACGGTACAGGGGGGAGCCGGCTAATGAAAAACTGTTTTTT.

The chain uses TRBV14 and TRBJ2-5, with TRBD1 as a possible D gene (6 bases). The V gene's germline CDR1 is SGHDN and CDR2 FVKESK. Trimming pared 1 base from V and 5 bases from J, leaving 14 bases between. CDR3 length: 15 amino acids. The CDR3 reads CASSQGTVHRETQYF. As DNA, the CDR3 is TGTGCCAGCAGCCAAGGGACAGTGCACCGGGAGACCCAGTACTTC.

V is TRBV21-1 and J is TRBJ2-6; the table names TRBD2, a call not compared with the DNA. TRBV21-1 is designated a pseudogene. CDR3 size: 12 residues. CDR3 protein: CASSPRSNVLTF. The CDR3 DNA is TGTGCCAGCAGTCCGCGTTCCAACGTCCTGACTTTC.